Following are 13 T cell receptor beta chains from one sample sequenced in a study of neurological immune-mediated disorders. TCRdb re-called the 5' RACE reads through MiXCR, storing one row per CDR3 protein. The sample has about 33,000 distinct CDR3 sequences, about an eighth seen once. Specified time point: longitudinal time-point 2. Material: PBMCs. Receptors were obtained from a woman between 35 and 50 years old in good health.

This clonotype was picked up many times. The rearrangement uses TRBV12-3 or TRBV12-4 and TRBJ1-6, with 10 bases aligning to TRBD1. V trimming: 10 bases; J trimming: 11 bases; junction bases outside the gene matches: 5. The CDR3 totals 12 residues. CDR3 protein: CATQTGGPPLHF. Written as DNA, the CDR3 is TGTGCCACCCAGACAGGGGGCCCACCCCTCCACTTT.

The chain combines TRBV5-1 with TRBJ2-4; D is perhaps TRBD2 (5 bases). From germline, CDR1 is SGHRS and CDR2 YFSETQ. The CDR3 is 13 amino acids. With 3 bases removed from V and 9 bases from J, the gap between germline ends came to 13 bases. CDR3 DNA: TGCGCCAGCAGCTCGGAGGCGTCTGGCATTCAGTACTTC. Translating gives CASSSEASGIQYF.

This clonotype has at least ten counts. DNA for the CDR3: TGTGCCAGCAGGGGACGGGATAACACCGGGGAGCTGTTTTTT. Its protein is CASRGRDNTGELFF. This chain joins TRBV12-3 or TRBV12-4 and TRBJ2-2, with D possibly called TRBD1 or TRBD2 (5 bases each). V was shortened by 6 bases and J by 2 bases, with 10 bases between the two germline ends. The CDR3 extends over 14 amino acids.

This clonotype was observed many times. This chain uses TRBV6-2 or TRBV6-3 with TRBJ2-1, with 11 bases aligning to TRBD1. V was pared by 6 bases and J by 7 bases, with 8 bases of the junction left unmatched. Germline lookup yields CDR1 MNHEY and CDR2 SVGEGT. The CDR3 has 15 residues. DNA of the CDR3: TGTGCCAGCAGCCAGCAAGGACAGGGGGCGAATGAGCAGTTCTTC. Translated: CASSQQGQGANEQFF.

There are many counts of this clonotype. The chain couples TRBV4-3 to TRBJ2-7; weak D call: TRBD2 (6 bases). Trimming removed 0 bases at V and 2 bases at J, with 11 bases between. CDR3 size: 15 residues. Per the germline V gene, CDR1 is LGHNA and CDR2 is YSLEER. DNA for the CDR3: TGCGCCAGCAGCCAAGATACGGCGGGGACCTACGAGCAGTACTTC. This gives the protein CASSQDTAGTYEQYF.

The table lists this clonotype with many counts. V is TRBV7-2 and J is TRBJ2-1; maybe TRBD2 (8 bases). The CDR3 has 16 residues. CDR1 and CDR2 (germline): SGHTA, FQGNSA. The V and J ends lost 7 bases and 9 bases respectively, with 25 bases between them. CDR3 coding DNA: TGTGCCAGCATTCAAAGTGGGACAGCGGGGGTCCTTGAGCAGTTCTTC. Its translation: CASIQSGTAGVLEQFF.

This clonotype appeared many times. The chain employs TRBV5-1 and TRBJ1-2, with 10 bases that match TRBD1. The germline V gene has CDR1 SGHRS and CDR2 YFSETQ. V shed 4 bases, J shed 4 bases, and the junction held 10 bases outside the gene matches. The CDR3 is 16 residues long. The CDR3 region is CASSPDGGQGTYGYTF. The CDR3 bases are TGCGCCAGCAGCCCCGATGGGGGACAGGGGACCTATGGCTACACCTTC.

This clonotype was seen ten or more times. The chain employs TRBV6-6 and TRBJ1-3; TRBD1 aligns across 9 bases. The CDR3 is 15 amino acids. Germline V gene sequence: CDR1 MNHNY, CDR2 SVGAGI (reference sequence). V gave up 5 bases and J gave up 0 bases; unmatched junction bases: 2. CDR3 nucleotide sequence: TGTGCCAGCAGTACGACAGGGGGCTCTGGAAACACCATATATTTT. Its protein is CASSTTGGSGNTIYF.

Judged by abundance, this clonotype is medium-sized. The chain carries TRBV20-1 and TRBJ1-4, with D uncertain. V was clipped by 5 bases and J by 0 bases, with 10 bases between them. The CDR3 is made up of 14 amino acids. CDR1 and CDR2 (germline): DFQATT, SNEGSKA (reference sequence). CDR3 DNA: TGCAGTGCTGTAGACGGTGCAACTAATGAAAAACTGTTTTTT. Translating gives CSAVDGATNEKLFF.

This clonotype was detected ten times or more. The J gene is TRBJ2-7, the V gene TRBV5-5; D may match TRBD1 or TRBD2 (5 bases each). Trimming cost V 0 bases and J 1 base, with 11 bases left between them. Germline CDR1 is SGHKS and CDR2 is YYEKEE (reference sequence). The CDR3 spans 15 residues. For the CDR3, the DNA is TGTGCCAGCAGCTTGGGGGGGACGGCGTCCTACGAGCAGTACTTC. Translating it yields CASSLGGTASYEQYF. The full variable domain, its missing parts supplied by reference TRBV5-5 and TRBJ2-7, is DAGVTQSPTHLIKTRGQQVTLRCSPISGHKSVSWYQQVLGQGPQFIFQYYEKEERGRGNFPDRFSARQFPNYSSELNVNALLLGDSALYLCASSLGGTASYEQYFGPGTRLTVT.

This clonotype was seen many times. The chain combines TRBV29-1 with TRBJ2-1; 14 positions agree with TRBD2. The V segment lost 6 bases and the J segment 12 bases; nucleotides outside the gene matches: 7. CDR3 size: 13 residues. The germline CDR1 and CDR2 sequences are SQVTM and ANQGSEA. In DNA form, the CDR3 reads TGCAGCGTCCTGACTAGCGGGGGGGCTTGGCAGTTCTTC. Residues: CSVLTSGGAWQFF.

This clonotype was seen many times. This chain joins TRBV6-1 and TRBJ1-4, with D possibly matching TRBD1 (5 bases). V lost 7 bases, J lost 8 bases, and 14 bases lay in between. The CDR3 extends over 13 amino acids. Germline V gene sequence: CDR1 MNHNS, CDR2 SASEGT. The CDR3 region is CASNTGAPEKLFF. Here the CDR3 DNA reads TGTGCCAGCAACACCGGGGCCCCGGAAAAACTGTTTTTT.

The rearrangement uses TRBV20-1 and TRBJ2-7; a possible D gene is TRBD1 (8 bases). V was cut by 5 bases and J by 7 bases, with 21 bases left in between. The germline V gene encodes CDR1 DFQATT and CDR2 SNEGSKA (reference sequence). The CDR3 extends over 14 amino acids. Here the CDR3 reads CSAHRGSGVGEQYF. The CDR3 DNA reads as TGCAGTGCTCACAGGGGGAGCGGGGTAGGAGAGCAGTACTTC.